A single sample is the source of the 17 T cell receptor beta chains below, sequenced in a study of blood T cell repertoires in COVID-19. Measured with immunoSEQ multiplex PCR; TCRdb has only the in-frame clones, and not every one. The table records approximately 68,000 clones, roughly 85% of them present only once. Sequenced material: peripheral blood. The receptors shown here come from a woman at least 80 years old with active or convalescent COVID-19.

This chain links TRBV5-6 with TRBJ1-6; possible D gene TRBD1, 6 bases. The CDR3 runs to 17 residues. Germline V gene lookup returns CDR1 SGHDT and CDR2 YYEEEE. Trimming left V 4 bases short and J 7 bases short, with 21 bases between. CDR3 DNA sequence: TGTGCCAGCAGCAATCCAACTGTACAGGGTTGGAATTCACCCCTCCACTTT. Translation gives CASSNPTVQGWNSPLHF.

This chain links TRBV5-4 with TRBJ2-7, with D possibly TRBD1 on 6 matching bases. CDR1 and CDR2 from the germline V gene are SGHNT and YYREEE (reference sequence). This CDR3 has 12 amino acids. The V gene lost 0 bases and the J gene lost 6 bases, with 7 bases spanning the gap. The CDR3 DNA reads TGTGCCAGCAGCTTGGTAGGGGGCGAGCAGTACTTC. It translates to CASSLVGGEQYF.

J is TRBJ1-5 and V is TRBV7-2; 7 nucleotides agree with TRBD1. Germline lookup yields CDR1 SGHTA and CDR2 FQGNSA. V dropped 6 bases and J dropped 4; count of bases not matched to a gene: 3. The CDR3 runs to 13 residues. CDR3 DNA: TGTGCCAGCAGTTACAGGGGAAATCAGCCCCAGCATTTT. Residues: CASSYRGNQPQHF.

This clone was seen more than once but under ten times. The chain employs TRBV19 and TRBJ1-6; D is ambiguous. The germline V and J ends were trimmed by 4 bases and 0 bases, with 4 bases remaining between them. Germline CDR1 reads LNHDA; CDR2 reads SQIVND (reference sequence). CDR3 length equals 14 residues. CDR3: CASSSSSYNSPLHF. The CDR3 nucleotides are TGTGCCAGTAGTAGCAGCTCCTATAATTCACCCCTCCACTTT.

As to this clone: At one boundary the junction diverges from the germline segment, which might be a read error. The rearrangement joins TRBV12-3 or TRBV12-4 to TRBJ1-1; a weak D match, TRBD1 (5 bases). The length of the CDR3 is 13 residues. CDR3 protein: CASSFGSGTEAFF. CDR3 sequence (DNA): TGTGCCAGCAGCTTTGGATCCGGGACTGAGGCTTTCTTT.

V gene TRBV30 combines with J gene TRBJ1-4, with 8 bases fitting TRBD1. V trimming: 5 bases; J trimming: 7 bases; junction bases outside the gene matches: 6. This CDR3 spans 13 amino acids. Germline-derived CDR1 and CDR2 are GTSNPN and SVGIG (reference sequence). This chain's CDR3 is CAWGQGAGEKLFF. The DNA for the CDR3 is TGTGCCTGGGGGCAGGGGGCAGGTGAAAAACTGTTTTTT.

The chain carries TRBV19 and TRBJ2-3; 7 positions match TRBD1. Looked up from germline, CDR1 is LNHDA and CDR2 is SQIVND (reference sequence). V trimming: 4 bases; J trimming: 3 bases; junction bases outside the gene matches: 4. The CDR3 loop spans 14 amino acids. CDR3 region: CASSTRQGTDTQYF. In DNA form, the CDR3 reads TGTGCCAGTAGTACAAGACAGGGAACAGATACGCAGTATTTT.

The V and J genes are TRBV6-6 and TRBJ1-2; D ambiguous. The CDR3 spans 15 residues. V dropped 0 bases and J dropped 0 bases, with 8 bases sitting between them. The germline V gene has CDR1 MNHNY and CDR2 SVGAGI (reference sequence). DNA of the CDR3: TGTGCCAGCAGTTACTCTGAGGGATCTAACTATGGCTACACCTTC. This translates into CASSYSEGSNYGYTF.

The genes are TRBV28 and TRBJ1-2, with no clear D. The V end lost 5 bases, the J end lost 5 bases, and 15 bases lay between the germline ends. Germline CDR1 is MDHEN and CDR2 is SYDVKM. The CDR3 loop spans 14 amino acids. The CDR3 loop reads CASSPTVETYGYTF. CDR3 nucleotides: TGTGCCAGCAGTCCCACAGTTGAAACGTATGGCTACACCTTC.

V gene TRBV6-6 combines with J gene TRBJ1-6; a weak D match, TRBD1 (5 bases). V lost 2 bases and J lost 6, with 5 bases in between. Germline-derived CDR1 and CDR2 are MNHNY and SVGAGI (reference sequence). The CDR3 length is 13 residues. This chain's CDR3 is CASSYDSNSPLHF. CDR3 nucleotides: TGTGCCAGCAGTTACGACAGTAATTCACCCCTCCACTTT.

This chain links TRBV3-1 (or the pseudogene TRBV3-2) with TRBJ2-5, with 10 bases lining up with TRBD2. Trimming cost V 2 bases and J 3 bases; bases outside gene matches: 9. Germline V lookup: CDR1 LGHDT, CDR2 YNNKEL (reference sequence). The CDR3 has 17 amino acids. CDR3 protein: CASSQKLSGGPKETQYF. CDR3 DNA sequence: TGTGCCAGCAGCCAAAAGCTTAGCGGGGGGCCCAAAGAGACCCAGTACTTC.

The chain has TRBV28 and TRBJ2-5; tentatively, D is TRBD1 (6 bases). CDR3 length equals 16 residues. Germline-derived CDR1 and CDR2 are MDHEN and SYDVKM. Trimming removed 5 bases at V and 4 bases at J, with 20 bases between. CDR3 sequence: CASSDRMHNDGETQYF. The CDR3 DNA reads as TGTGCCAGCAGTGACAGGATGCATAACGATGGAGAGACCCAGTACTTC.

V usage is TRBV6-1 and J usage is TRBJ1-5, with TRBD1 identical over 9 bases. Germline loops: CDR1 MNHNS, CDR2 SASEGT. This CDR3 region has 13 residues. The junction had 4 bases not matched to a gene; V was cut back by 8 bases and J by 5 bases. In DNA, the CDR3 is TGTGCCAGCTACAGGACAGGGGATCAGCCCCAGCATTTT. This sequence encodes CASYRTGDQPQHF.

The rearrangement uses TRBV18 and TRBJ1-6; D is uncertain. Trimming removed 5 bases at V and 5 bases at J, with 4 bases between. Looked up from germline, CDR1 is KGHSH and CDR2 is LQKENI. CDR3 length equals 12 residues. CDR3 in DNA: TGTGCCAGCTCAGTCGATAATTCACCCCTCCACTTT. This codes for CASSVDNSPLHF.

This chain joins TRBV7-9 and TRBJ2-3; 7 positions match TRBD1. The CDR3 extends over 14 amino acids. CDR1 SEHNR and CDR2 FQNEAQ come from the germline V gene (reference sequence). With V trimmed by 4 bases and J by 2 bases, 3 bases remained unmatched. The CDR3 sequence: CASSSDRVTDTQYF. CDR3 nucleotide sequence: TGTGCCAGCAGCTCAGACAGGGTCACAGATACGCAGTATTTT.

The chain carries TRBV27 and TRBJ2-3; 7 bases map to TRBD1. Germline trimming cut 4 bases from V and 5 bases from J; bases unmatched to any gene: 9. Germline CDR1 and CDR2: MNHEY and SMNVEV (reference sequence). The CDR3 is made up of 15 amino acids. This CDR3 is CASSWTGTEGDTQYF. The DNA of the CDR3 is TGTGCCAGCAGTTGGACCGGGACAGAAGGAGATACGCAGTATTTT.

V is TRBV28 and J is TRBJ1-5, with D unresolved. Trimming left V 3 bases short and J 1 base short, with 7 bases between. Germline CDR1 is MDHEN and CDR2 is SYDVKM. The CDR3 contains 14 residues. DNA for the CDR3: TGTGCCAGCAGTTTTGCGGGGAGCAATCAGCCCCAGCATTTT. Protein sequence: CASSFAGSNQPQHF.